These 26 T cell receptor beta chains originate from one sample sequenced in a study of T cell responses to AZD1222 COVID-19 vaccine (dated by TCRdb to 2020 to 2023). The library was prepared using the immunoSEQ multiplex PCR assay. TCRdb mirrors the immuneACCESS table, restricted to in-frame sequences. Some clones are absent from its copies; in checked studies, under half trace to an unresolved V gene, and the reason for the others is unknown. In this sample the table shows 95,000 to 150,000 clones, about nine tenths of which occur a single time. In total, the top ten clones hold roughly 2.7% of the sample. The intended sense of this specimen's time point label: about 28 days (+/-7) after the second vaccine dose. The sample here was peripheral blood, taken 28 days after the second AZD1222 dose. The receptors derive from an adult who received the AZD1222 COVID-19 vaccine.

The chain has TRBV19 and TRBJ1-1; 8 bases match TRBD1. Germline-derived CDR1 and CDR2 are LNHDA and SQIVND (reference sequence). V gave up 2 bases and J gave up 6 bases; unmatched junction bases: 8. This CDR3 contains 15 residues. The CDR3 nucleotides are TGTGCCAGTAGTATAAGGACAGGGTCAGTCGCTGAAGCTTTCTTT. It specifies CASSIRTGSVAEAFF.

The chain links TRBV5-4 to TRBJ1-2; D remains unclear. The germline V gene has CDR1 SGHNT and CDR2 YYREEE (reference sequence). The length of the CDR3 is 15 residues. V was shortened by 0 bases and J by 2 bases, with 11 bases between the two germline ends. The CDR3 DNA follows: TGTGCCAGCAGCTTGGGGCAGGTTCAAAACTATGGCTACACCTTC. Translated, it gives CASSLGQVQNYGYTF.

The chain recombines TRBV6-6 with TRBJ1-6; D might be TRBD1 (5 bases). Per germline, CDR1 MNHNY and CDR2 SVGAGI (reference sequence). This CDR3 is 16 amino acids long. Trimming shortened V by 8 bases and J by 3 bases, and 17 bases separated the two germline ends. The CDR3 coding sequence is TGTGCCAGCGCCCGGCCGGGACCCGACTATAATTCACCCCTCCACTTT. It codes for CASARPGPDYNSPLHF.

The V call is TRBV2, the J call TRBJ2-2, with D tentatively TRBD2 (6 bases). The CDR3 runs 14 residues. The V gene lost 6 bases and the J gene lost 9 bases, with 17 bases spanning the gap. The germline V gene encodes CDR1 SNHLY and CDR2 FYNNEI. CDR3 sequence reads: CASRGLGTVRELFF. The DNA of the CDR3 is TGTGCCAGCAGGGGCTTAGGGACTGTTAGGGAGCTGTTTTTT. Drawing the rest from reference TRBV2 and TRBJ2-2, the complete variable domain is EPEVTQTPSHQVTQMGQEVILRCVPISNHLYFYWYRQILGQKVEFLVSFYNNEISEKSEIFDDQFSVERPDGSNFTLKIRSTKLEDSAMYFCASRGLGTVRELFFGEGSRLTVL.

In its sample, this clone was seen once. V gene TRBV9 combines with J gene TRBJ2-1, with 8 bases that match TRBD2. The CDR3 totals 17 residues. V was pared by 0 bases and J by 4 bases, with 9 bases of the junction left unmatched. The germline V gene encodes CDR1 SGDLS and CDR2 YYNGEE. The CDR3 here is CASSVDARAGGYNEQFF. The CDR3 DNA reads as TGTGCCAGCAGCGTAGATGCGCGGGCGGGGGGATACAATGAGCAGTTCTTC.

The gene calls are TRBV19 and TRBJ1-2, with a possible D match to TRBD1 (6 bases). V lost 8 bases, J lost 5 bases, and 21 bases lay in between. The CDR3 contains 15 residues. Germline V gives CDR1 LNHDA, CDR2 SQIVND (reference sequence). The CDR3: CASSDPRGRDYGYTF. The DNA of the CDR3 is TGTGCCAGTTCCGACCCCAGGGGCCGCGATTATGGCTACACCTTC.

This clone has a single count. The V and J genes are TRBV5-1 and TRBJ1-1; D possibly corresponds to TRBD1 (5 bases). CDR1 is SGHRS and CDR2 is YFSETQ in the germline V gene. The CDR3 is 14 residues long. The ends were cut back, 9 bases at V and 6 bases at J, with 21 bases in the middle. CDR3 loop: CATRAGGAEAEAFF. The CDR3 nucleotides are TGCGCCACCCGGGCGGGAGGGGCTGAGGCTGAAGCTTTCTTT.

The gene calls are TRBV5-1 and TRBJ2-3, with D possibly TRBD2 on 6 matching bases. CDR1 is SGHRS and CDR2 is YFSETQ in the germline V gene. This CDR3 is 14 amino acids long. Between the trimmed V and J ends, which lost 4 bases and 1 base, there was a span of 10 bases. CDR3 in DNA: TGCGCCAGCAGCCCGGGCGGGGGCACAGATACGCAGTATTTT. It yields the protein CASSPGGGTDTQYF. Together with reference TRBV5-1 and TRBJ2-3, the CDR3 gives the full variable domain: KAGVTQTPRYLIKTRGQQVTLSCSPISGHRSVSWYQQTPGQGLQFLFEYFSETQRNKGNFPGRFSGRQFSNSRSEMNVSTLELGDSALYLCASSPGGGTDTQYFGPGTRLTVL.

The chain combines TRBV6-2 or TRBV6-3 with TRBJ1-1; tentative D call: TRBD1 (6 bases). Trimming shortened V by 2 bases and J by 1 base, and 8 bases separated the two germline ends. The CDR3 has 14 amino acids. The germline CDR1 and CDR2 sequences are MNHEY and SVGEGT. CDR3 nucleotide sequence: TGTGCCAGCAGTTACGGGGGCTGGAACACTGAAGCTTTCTTT. Translating gives CASSYGGWNTEAFF.

This chain uses TRBV2 with TRBJ2-7; tentatively, D is TRBD2 (6 bases). Trimming shortened V by 1 base and J by 3 bases, and 19 bases separated the two germline ends. Germline loops: CDR1 SNHLY, CDR2 FYNNEI. The CDR3 runs 17 residues. The CDR3 loop is CASSEVPLGSGYYEQYF. CDR3 in DNA: TGTGCCAGCAGTGAAGTCCCATTGGGTAGCGGATACTACGAGCAGTACTTC.

The chain links TRBV10-3 to TRBJ2-1; tentatively, D is TRBD2 (7 bases). CDR1 is ENHRY and CDR2 is SYGVKD in the germline V gene. The V end lost 6 bases, the J end lost 5 bases, and 17 bases lay between the germline ends. This CDR3 has 15 residues. This CDR3 is CAIRTGSGTNNEQFF. The CDR3 DNA is TGTGCCATCAGAACAGGGAGCGGGACAAACAATGAGCAGTTCTTC.

The V gene is TRBV28, the J gene TRBJ1-6; D gene ambiguous. The CDR3 covers 13 residues. Trimming cost V 3 bases and J 5 bases, with 5 bases left between them. The V gene's germline CDR1 is MDHEN and CDR2 SYDVKM. The DNA for the CDR3 is TGTGCCAGCAGTTTGACGGATAATTCACCCCTCCACTTT. Residues: CASSLTDNSPLHF.

The V call is TRBV18, the J call TRBJ1-3; no definite D call. Trimming cost V 2 bases and J 0 bases, with 14 bases left between them. CDR1 KGHSH and CDR2 LQKENI come from the germline V gene. The CDR3 has 17 residues. The CDR3 DNA is TGTGCCAGCTCACCAATTTTATCGCAGGACTCTGGAAACACCATATATTTT. Translating it yields CASSPILSQDSGNTIYF.

The genes are TRBV9 and TRBJ1-1; D unresolved. This CDR3 comprises 16 residues. CDR1 SGDLS and CDR2 YYNGEE come from the germline V gene. The germline V and J ends were trimmed by 1 base and 1 base, with 14 bases remaining between them. The CDR3 sequence: CASSVQQGLENTEAFF. DNA for the CDR3: TGTGCCAGCAGCGTACAACAAGGGTTAGAGAACACTGAAGCTTTCTTT. Complete variable domain (other parts from reference TRBV9 and TRBJ1-1): DSGVTQTPKHLITATGQRVTLRCSPRSGDLSVYWYQQSLDQGLQFLIQYYNGEERAKGNILERFSAQQFPDLHSELNLSSLELGDSALYFCASSVQQGLENTEAFFGQGTRLTVV.

The V gene is TRBV5-1, the J gene TRBJ2-7; D is unclear. This CDR3 has 13 residues. Germline assignment: CDR1 SGHRS and CDR2 YFSETQ. The ends were cut back, 3 bases at V and 4 bases at J, with 11 bases in the middle. DNA for the CDR3: TGCGCCAGCAGCTCGGTGGCATTATACGAGCAGTACTTC. It specifies CASSSVALYEQYF.

The genes are TRBV7-2 and TRBJ2-7; the D is unclear. The length of the CDR3 is 15 residues. Trimming took off 0 bases at V and 2 bases at J, with 11 bases between the two ends. Looked up from germline, CDR1 is SGHTA and CDR2 is FQGNSA. The CDR3 nucleotides read TGTGCCAGCAGCTTAGCTGACGCAGGACCCTACGAGCAGTACTTC. Translating it yields CASSLADAGPYEQYF.

The chain links TRBV6-6 to TRBJ1-1; 7 bases line up with TRBD1. The CDR3 has 16 residues. Germline CDR1 and CDR2: MNHNY and SVGAGI (reference sequence). The trim removed 6 bases at V and 0 bases at J, leaving 10 bases unmatched. The CDR3 is CASRRGGTEVNTEAFF. In nucleotides, the CDR3 is TGTGCCAGCAGGAGGGGTGGGACAGAAGTGAACACTGAAGCTTTCTTT.

The chain joins TRBV10-3 to TRBJ2-4; the D is unclear. The germline V gene encodes CDR1 ENHRY and CDR2 SYGVKD. This CDR3 is built from 16 residues. The V end lost 4 bases, the J end lost 6 bases, and 19 bases lay between the germline ends. CDR3 nucleotides: TGTGCCATCAGTGCCAGCTATACCCACCTACTAAACATTCAGTACTTC. Its translation is CAISASYTHLLNIQYF.

This sequence joins TRBV12-3 or TRBV12-4 and TRBJ1-2; D perhaps matches TRBD1 (6 bases). V lost 7 bases and J lost 1, with 10 bases in between. This CDR3 has 13 residues. The CDR3 loop reads CASTGEFNYGYTF. The CDR3 nucleotides are TGTGCCAGCACAGGGGAATTTAACTATGGCTACACCTTC.

The chain recombines TRBV7-3 with TRBJ1-3; maybe TRBD1 (6 bases). Germline V gives CDR1 SGHTA, CDR2 FQGTGA. V was clipped by 5 bases and J by 4 bases, with 21 bases between them. This CDR3 spans 17 amino acids. This chain's CDR3 is CASSQNPPGAAGNTIYF. CDR3 nucleotides: TGTGCCAGCAGCCAAAACCCCCCAGGGGCGGCCGGAAACACCATATATTTT.

A note on this clone: At the DNA level, this CDR3 is encoded by other sequences in the same sample as well. This sequence joins TRBV19 and TRBJ1-6, with TRBD1 as a possible D gene (5 bases). The CDR3 length is 13 residues. Germline V gives CDR1 LNHDA, CDR2 SQIVND (reference sequence). V gave up 5 bases and J gave up 7 bases, with 9 bases separating them. The CDR3 region is CASSPGRNSPLHF. CDR3 DNA: TGTGCCAGTAGTCCAGGGAGGAATTCACCCCTCCACTTT.

The CDR3 nucleotides are TGCGCCAGCAGCTTGGAGGGGGTCCCGGGTTATGGCTACACCTTC. Its translation is CASSLEGVPGYGYTF. This chain joins TRBV5-1 and TRBJ1-2; tentative D call: TRBD1 (6 bases). This CDR3 is 15 amino acids long. The germline V and J ends were trimmed by 0 bases and 5 bases, with 14 bases remaining between them. Germline V CDR1 and CDR2: SGHRS, YFSETQ. Supplemented by reference TRBV5-1 and TRBJ1-2, the full variable domain reads KAGVTQTPRYLIKTRGQQVTLSCSPISGHRSVSWYQQTPGQGLQFLFEYFSETQRNKGNFPGRFSGRQFSNSRSEMNVSTLELGDSALYLCASSLEGVPGYGYTFGSGTRLTVV.

The genes are TRBV6-5 and TRBJ2-4; the D gene is possibly TRBD1 (5 bases). The length of the CDR3 is 16 residues. Germline V CDR1 and CDR2: MNHEY, SVGAGI. Trimming cost V 2 bases and J 1 base, with 12 bases left between them. The CDR3 bases are TGTGCCAGCAGTTACGGCAGGGTCATGGCCAAAAACATTCAGTACTTC. The encoded protein is CASSYGRVMAKNIQYF.

This clone was seen just once. This rearrangement joins TRBV7-3 to TRBJ2-1; the D is unclear. Trimming cost V 3 bases and J 4 bases, with 7 bases left between them. This CDR3 contains 13 residues. Germline assignment: CDR1 SGHTA and CDR2 FQGTGA. Here the CDR3 reads CASSFDQYNEQFF. CDR3 DNA: TGTGCCAGCAGCTTTGACCAGTACAATGAGCAGTTCTTC.

The chain uses TRBV5-4 and TRBJ1-1; 7 bases are shared with TRBD1. Germline loops: CDR1 SGHNT, CDR2 YYREEE (reference sequence). The V gene end was trimmed by 4 bases and the J gene end by 0 bases; junction bases not matched to a gene: 6. This CDR3 comprises 15 residues. CDR3 DNA sequence: TGTGCCAGCAGCCCGAGCAGGGGGGTGAACACTGAAGCTTTCTTT. This codes for CASSPSRGVNTEAFF.

This clone occurred a few times. Here the CDR3 reads CASSRGRGGGSMDEQFF. For the CDR3, the DNA is TGTGCCAGCAGCCGGGGGCGGGGCGGGGGTTCTATGGATGAGCAGTTCTTC. The chain has TRBV5-4 and TRBJ2-1; D possibly corresponds to TRBD2 (7 bases). The V and J ends lost 4 bases and 8 bases respectively, with 25 bases between them. The length of the CDR3 is 17 residues. Germline V gene lookup returns CDR1 SGHNT and CDR2 YYREEE (reference sequence).